This T cell receptor beta chain is from a study of regulatory T cells in long-lasting Graves disease. Time point: newly diagnosed GD, antithyroid drugs for less than 3 months. There was RNA extracted from PBMCs, and the TCR library was made from it. The diagnosis of Graves' disease used American Thyroid Association guidelines. The CDR3 contains 14 residues. Trimming stripped 6 bases from V and 0 bases from J, with 11 bases between. The germline V gene encodes CDR1 SNHLY and CDR2 FYNNEI. Libraries of TCR beta came from iRepertoire HTBI primers plus Arm-PCR of CDR3 regions. One entry per CDR3 protein, called by TCRdb with MiXCR from the multiplex PCR reads. The data show 450,000 to 600,000 distinct CDR3 sequences, around 15% seen once. This clonotype was counted at least ten times. This sample also appeared in a second study, on T cells in Graves' hyperthyroidism and ophthalmopathy. Turning to that study: Reasons for excluding patients were uncontrolled infection, other autoimmune disease, pregnancy or lactation. Researchers ran a first-round RT-PCR on the TCR CDR3 using the HTBI primer set. Clonotypes that were expanded in thyroid above 0.001 mostly appeared in blood too.

Source: peripheral blood mononuclear cells (PBMCs), taken at new diagnosis, from a patient treated with antithyroid drugs. The chain links TRBV2 to TRBJ1-1; D might be TRBD1 (6 bases). The receptor was derived from a man aged 35-49 years with Graves disease. The CDR3 loop reads CASSYRELNTEAFF. The CDR3 DNA reads as TGTGCCAGCAGCTACAGGGAGCTGAACACTGAAGCTTTCTTT.